The 27 T cell receptor beta chains reported below all come from one sample, sequenced in a study of OX40 agonist ivuxolimab in advanced cancers. Some clones are missing from TCRdb's copy, which holds only in-frame ones; the method was immunoSEQ multiplex PCR. The data hold around 100,000 clones, with around 93% observed a single time. This material consisted of CD4+ or CD8+ T cells sorted from blood, taken in a trial of the OX40 agonist ivuxolimab. These receptor sequences come from an adult with an advanced solid tumor such as melanoma, head and neck, liver or kidney cancer.

The CDR3 DNA sequence: TGCGCCAGCAGCTTGGAAGGTCTTGATACGCAGTATTTT. It is translated as CASSLEGLDTQYF. The rearrangement uses TRBV5-1 and TRBJ2-3, with unresolved D. This CDR3 region has 13 residues. V gave up 0 bases and J gave up 6 bases, with 8 bases separating them. CDR1 and CDR2 (germline): SGHRS, YFSETQ.

This chain connects TRBV2 to TRBJ2-3; the D is unclear. This CDR3 spans 12 amino acids. Germline lookup yields CDR1 SNHLY and CDR2 FYNNEI. The V gene lost 2 bases and the J gene lost 3 bases, with 3 bases spanning the gap. The CDR3 protein is CASSEWTDTQYF. Here the CDR3 DNA reads TGTGCCAGCAGTGAATGGACAGATACGCAGTATTTT.

The chain employs TRBV5-1 and TRBJ1-5, with D possibly being TRBD1 (6 bases). CDR3 length: 15 residues. Germline-derived CDR1 and CDR2 are SGHRS and YFSETQ. V lost 4 bases, J lost 6 bases, and 17 bases lay in between. CDR3 DNA: TGCGCCAGCAGCAGGGGGACGGGCGATGGTCAGCCCCAGCATTTT. It translates to CASSRGTGDGQPQHF.

J is TRBJ1-5 and V is TRBV6-1; D ambiguous. Germline V lookup: CDR1 MNHNS, CDR2 SASEGT. The V and J ends lost 0 bases and 6 bases respectively, with 9 bases between them. The CDR3 covers 14 residues. The CDR3 sequence: CASSEAGSVQPQHF. The CDR3 DNA is TGTGCCAGCAGTGAAGCAGGGTCGGTTCAGCCCCAGCATTTT.

This rearrangement joins TRBV28 to TRBJ2-3; D may be TRBD1 or TRBD2 (5 bases each). Germline V gives CDR1 MDHEN, CDR2 SYDVKM. This CDR3 comprises 14 residues. V was cut by 7 bases and J by 0 bases, with 11 bases left in between. The CDR3 DNA reads as TGTGCCAGCAATTCACGGGGCAGCACAGATACGCAGTATTTT. Its protein is CASNSRGSTDTQYF.

This clone was observed a few times. J is TRBJ1-3 and V is TRBV25-1, with D hard to call. Germline V gives CDR1 MGHDK, CDR2 SYGVNS. Trimming removed 2 bases from V and 4 bases from J, with 9 bases in between. This CDR3 region has 14 residues. The CDR3 reads CASSEGIKGNTIYF. CDR3 in DNA: TGTGCCAGCAGTGAAGGAATTAAAGGAAACACCATATATTTT.

The V gene is TRBV11-2, the J gene TRBJ2-3; D gene ambiguous. CDR3 size: 16 residues. Germline V gives CDR1 SGHAT, CDR2 FQNNGV. Trimming left V 2 bases short and J 0 bases short, with 12 bases between. CDR3 coding DNA: TGTGCCAGCAGCTTAACGTCAACCGTAAGCACAGATACGCAGTATTTT. The encoded protein is CASSLTSTVSTDTQYF.

J is TRBJ1-2 and V is TRBV27; 7 nucleotides agree with TRBD1. J lost 4 bases, V lost 6 bases, and 11 bases had no gene match. This CDR3 has 15 residues. In germline, CDR1 is MNHEY, CDR2 SMNVEV (reference sequence). The CDR3 DNA sequence: TGTGCCAGCAGACCTACAGGGGTGTTAAGCTATGGCTACACCTTC. Protein: CASRPTGVLSYGYTF.

The chain joins TRBV30 to TRBJ1-2; a possible D gene is TRBD1 (5 bases). Trimming took off 4 bases at V and 3 bases at J, with 12 bases between the two ends. The CDR3 covers 13 residues. Germline V gene sequence: CDR1 GTSNPN, CDR2 SVGIG (reference sequence). The CDR3: CAWNPGAYYGYTF. The CDR3 nucleotides are TGTGCCTGGAACCCCGGGGCCTACTATGGCTACACCTTC.

The chain recombines TRBV29-1 with TRBJ2-1; D is unclear. Per germline, CDR1 SQVTM and CDR2 ANQGSEA. Trimming left V 6 bases short and J 2 bases short, with 14 bases between. This CDR3 contains 14 residues. The CDR3 here is CSVSRDWPYNEQFF. In nucleotides, the CDR3 is TGCAGCGTGTCAAGAGACTGGCCCTACAATGAGCAGTTCTTC.

The chain has TRBV7-9 and TRBJ1-4; D might be TRBD1 (6 bases). Germline lookup yields CDR1 SEHNR and CDR2 FQNEAQ (reference sequence). The V gene lost 1 base and the J gene lost 5 bases, with 8 bases spanning the gap. The CDR3 has 14 amino acids. The CDR3 DNA is TGTGCCAGCAGCTTAGGGACAGACAATGAAAAACTGTTTTTT. It translates to CASSLGTDNEKLFF.

This clone was seen only once. This sequence joins TRBV7-9 and TRBJ2-7; D not certain. The V end lost 8 bases, the J end lost 4 bases, and 15 bases lay between the germline ends. From germline, CDR1 is SEHNR and CDR2 FQNEAQ (reference sequence). This CDR3 contains 13 residues. The CDR3 loop is CASRASLGYEQYF. As DNA, the CDR3 is TGTGCCAGCCGGGCTTCCCTGGGGTACGAGCAGTACTTC.

The J gene is TRBJ2-2, the V gene TRBV7-6; 8 bases line up with TRBD1. Germline CDR1 reads SGHVS; CDR2 reads FNYEAQ. J gave up 8 bases and V 4 bases, and 12 bases lay outside the gene matches. CDR3 length: 16 amino acids. The CDR3 spells CASSSKLVQGDGELFF. The CDR3 region has the DNA TGTGCCAGCAGCTCGAAATTAGTACAGGGGGATGGGGAGCTGTTTTTT.

The rearrangement links TRBV7-3 to TRBJ2-3; a weak D match, TRBD1 (5 bases). This CDR3 has 12 residues. V was cut by 5 bases and J by 6 bases, with 9 bases left in between. The germline V gene encodes CDR1 SGHTA and CDR2 FQGTGA. The CDR3 nucleotides are TGTGCCAGCAGCGGCCCAGGGGATACGCAGTATTTT. Protein sequence: CASSGPGDTQYF.

The CDR3 sequence: CAIRANSNQPQHF. The CDR3 DNA follows: TGTGCCATCAGGGCGAATAGCAATCAGCCCCAGCATTTT. The chain couples TRBV10-3 to TRBJ1-5; D is ambiguous. From germline, CDR1 is ENHRY and CDR2 SYGVKD. V lost 6 bases and J lost 0, with 6 bases in between. CDR3 length equals 13 residues.

The chain links TRBV5-4 to TRBJ2-1, with 13 bases that match TRBD2. The CDR3 sequence is 15 residues long. The junction had 8 bases not matched to a gene; V was cut back by 5 bases and J by 9 bases. Germline CDR1 and CDR2: SGHNT and YYREEE (reference sequence). The CDR3: CASRSSGLAGTEQFF. CDR3 coding DNA: TGTGCCAGCAGGTCGTCGGGACTAGCGGGAACTGAGCAGTTCTTC.

The chain employs TRBV7-9 and TRBJ2-7; D might be TRBD1 (6 bases). The V gene lost 2 bases and the J gene lost 4 bases, with 6 bases spanning the gap. CDR1 SEHNR and CDR2 FQNEAQ come from the germline V gene (reference sequence). CDR3 length: 12 amino acids. CDR3 bases: TGTGCCAGCAGCTTACAGGGGTACGAGCAGTACTTC. This encodes CASSLQGYEQYF.

The chain has TRBV9 and TRBJ1-1, with D unclear. The CDR3 consists of 15 residues. Germline CDR1 reads SGDLS; CDR2 reads YYNGEE. Trimming cost V 4 bases and J 3 bases, with 16 bases left between them. For the CDR3, the DNA is TGTGCCAGCAGCCCGCTCCAGAGTGGTGACACTGAAGCTTTCTTT. Amino acids: CASSPLQSGDTEAFF.

The V gene is TRBV5-1, the J gene TRBJ2-7; D gene ambiguous. CDR1 is SGHRS, CDR2 YFSETQ, per germline. This CDR3 has 13 residues. V was shortened by 4 bases and J by 6 bases, with 14 bases between the two germline ends. Written as DNA, the CDR3 is TGCGCCAGCAGCGGAACGGTGACTGGCGAGCAGTACTTC. Translation gives CASSGTVTGEQYF. The full variable domain, with the rest looked up from reference TRBV5-1 and TRBJ2-7, is KAGVTQTPRYLIKTRGQQVTLSCSPISGHRSVSWYQQTPGQGLQFLFEYFSETQRNKGNFPGRFSGRQFSNSRSEMNVSTLELGDSALYLCASSGTVTGEQYFGPGTRLTVT.

The chain carries TRBV28 and TRBJ1-5, with TRBD1 matching over 9 bases. The CDR3 is made up of 19 amino acids. Per the germline V gene, CDR1 is MDHEN and CDR2 is SYDVKM. V was clipped by 6 bases and J by 4 bases; unmatched bases: 19. CDR3 bases: TGTGCCAGCAGATTTCGGGCCCACCGGGACAGGGTACGAAATCAGCCCCAGCATTTT. This gives the protein CASRFRAHRDRVRNQPQHF.

The CDR3 region is CASSLKIGSGRSEQFF. DNA of the CDR3: TGTGCCAGCAGCTTAAAAATTGGTAGCGGGAGAAGTGAGCAGTTCTTC. The chain couples TRBV7-3 to TRBJ2-1; TRBD2 matches at 9 bases. The CDR3 totals 16 residues. The junction had 10 bases not matched to a gene; V was cut back by 1 base and J by 9 bases. Looked up from germline, CDR1 is SGHTA and CDR2 is FQGTGA.

This chain connects TRBV9 to TRBJ2-7; D ambiguous. There are 13 residues in the CDR3. The V and J ends lost 0 bases and 6 bases respectively, with 10 bases between them. The germline V gene encodes CDR1 SGDLS and CDR2 YYNGEE. The CDR3 nucleotides are TGTGCCAGCAGCGTAGCCCCTCGGCGCGAGCAGTACTTC. This codes for CASSVAPRREQYF.

The table lists this clone with a few counts. V gene TRBV29-1 combines with J gene TRBJ1-1; TRBD1 might be the D (5 bases). Per the germline V gene, CDR1 is SQVTM and CDR2 is ANQGSEA. Deletions cut 5 bases from V and 7 bases from J, with 8 bases between. The CDR3 consists of 10 residues. CDR3 sequence (DNA): TGCAGCGTTATGACAGTTGAAGCTTTCTTT. Translation: CSVMTVEAFF.

The rearrangement links TRBV11-2 to TRBJ2-5; 10 positions match TRBD1. Losses at the gene ends were 5 bases for V and 7 bases for J; bases not matched to a gene: 7. CDR3 length: 14 amino acids. Germline V gene sequence: CDR1 SGHAT, CDR2 FQNNGV. CDR3 in amino acids: CASSPGQGVGTQYF. The CDR3 nucleotides read TGTGCCAGCAGCCCCGGACAGGGGGTAGGGACCCAGTACTTC.

This rearrangement joins TRBV6-6 to TRBJ1-4; D is unresolved. Germline values: CDR1 MNHNY, CDR2 SVGAGI (reference sequence). This CDR3 spans 16 amino acids. Between the trimmed V and J ends, which lost 0 bases and 8 bases, there was a span of 16 bases. CDR3 nucleotides: TGTGCCAGCAGTTACTCGTATACGGGAAGTGCAGAAAAACTGTTTTTT. Protein: CASSYSYTGSAEKLFF.

The J gene is TRBJ1-5, the V gene TRBV6-1; D is unresolved. This CDR3 is built from 14 residues. V lost 2 bases and J lost 7, with 12 bases in between. From germline, CDR1 is MNHNS and CDR2 SASEGT. The CDR3 reads CASSEFGVAQPQHF. CDR3 DNA: TGTGCCAGCAGTGAATTCGGCGTTGCCCAGCCCCAGCATTTT.

The CDR3 loop is CSVGETSGISYEQYF. In DNA, the CDR3 is TGCAGCGTTGGGGAGACTAGCGGGATCTCCTACGAGCAGTACTTC. The genes are TRBV29-1 and TRBJ2-7; 11 bases agree with TRBD2. Germline CDR1 and CDR2: SQVTM and ANQGSEA. The CDR3 runs to 15 residues. The V segment lost 4 bases and the J segment 0 bases; nucleotides outside the gene matches: 5.